What follows are 22 T cell receptor beta chains derived from one specimen sequenced in a study of CD8+ T cells in alopecia areata. Noted treatment: oral pan-JAK inhibitor, 5-10 mg twice daily. TCR sequencing used cDNA made by reverse transcription of extracted RNA. Clones were read by immunoSEQ multiplex PCR, and TCRdb kept only the in-frame ones, dropping some. The sample has 90,000 to 150,000 clones; about 50% are singletons. The source material was CD4+ T cells sorted from blood, sampled at week 4, from a patient treated with tofacitinib. The receptor source for this set is a human donor with alopecia areata.

The rearrangement links TRBV5-6 to TRBJ1-6; D ambiguous. The CDR3 is 13 amino acids. V was pared by 5 bases and J by 10 bases, with 13 bases between. Germline V gives CDR1 SGHDT, CDR2 YYEEEE. In nucleotides, the CDR3 is TGTGCCAGCAGGACCCGGGCCTCGTCACCCCTCCACTTT. As protein: CASRTRASSPLHF.

The chain has TRBV7-9 and TRBJ1-1; D is undetermined. This CDR3 is built from 14 residues. Trimming left V 5 bases short and J 6 bases short, with 16 bases between. Germline V gene sequence: CDR1 SEHNR, CDR2 FQNEAQ (reference sequence). CDR3 nucleotides: TGTGCCAGCAGCCTGCAAGGGATGAGCCCTGAAGCTTTCTTT. Protein sequence: CASSLQGMSPEAFF.

J is TRBJ2-1 and V is TRBV11-3; D is uncertain. V gave up 5 bases and J gave up 9 bases, with 17 bases separating them. This CDR3 has 14 residues. The germline V gene has CDR1 SGHNT and CDR2 YENEEA. CDR3 nucleotides: TGTGCCAGCAGCCTGACCCTTGGAGCCGCTGAGCAGTTCTTC. This codes for CASSLTLGAAEQFF.

The chain carries TRBV2 and TRBJ2-1, with D uncertain. V gave up 4 bases and J gave up 4 bases, with 8 bases separating them. This CDR3 region has 13 residues. Germline values: CDR1 SNHLY, CDR2 FYNNEI. Written as DNA, the CDR3 is TGTGCCAGCAGTGTAACCTATTACAATGAGCAGTTCTTC. It is translated as CASSVTYYNEQFF.

The chain joins TRBV30 to TRBJ2-2, with TRBD1 identical over 12 bases. This CDR3 contains 15 residues. The germline V gene encodes CDR1 GTSNPN and CDR2 SVGIG (reference sequence). The V segment lost 7 bases and the J segment 5 bases; nucleotides outside the gene matches: 8. The CDR3 coding sequence is TGTGCCTATAAACCGGGACAGGGGGCTACCGGGGAGCTGTTTTTT. This codes for CAYKPGQGATGELFF.

The chain recombines TRBV5-4 with TRBJ2-1; D unclear. Trimming removed 0 bases from V and 0 bases from J, with 10 bases in between. Per the germline V gene, CDR1 is SGHNT and CDR2 is YYREEE (reference sequence). The CDR3 runs 16 residues. CDR3 sequence (DNA): TGTGCCAGCAGCTTGGCCGGTCTCAGCTCCTACAATGAGCAGTTCTTC. Translated: CASSLAGLSSYNEQFF. Full variable domain (missing parts from reference TRBV5-4 and TRBJ2-1): ETGVTQSPTHLIKTRGQQVTLRCSSQSGHNTVSWYQQALGQGPQFIFQYYREEENGRGNFPPRFSGLQFPNYSSELNVNALELDDSALYLCASSLAGLSSYNEQFFGPGTRLTVL.

This clone was recorded a few times. For the CDR3, the DNA is TGCGCCAGCAGCAGTCACAGGGTTGGGGCCAACGTCCTGACTTTC. This gives the protein CASSSHRVGANVLTF. The chain has TRBV4-1 and TRBJ2-6; TRBD1 might be the D (6 bases). With 5 bases removed from V and 3 bases from J, the gap between germline ends came to 11 bases. The CDR3 runs to 15 residues. CDR1 and CDR2 from the germline V gene are MGHRA and YSYEKL.

CDR3 region: CASSRRLVRRQDSGYNEQFF. CDR3 coding DNA: TGTGCCAGCAGTCGAAGGTTGGTTAGGAGACAGGACTCGGGGTACAATGAGCAGTTCTTC. This chain connects TRBV2 to TRBJ2-1, with D possibly TRBD1 on 6 matching bases. The CDR3 has 20 residues. The V gene's germline CDR1 is SNHLY and CDR2 FYNNEI. Trimming took off 5 bases at V and 4 bases at J, with 30 bases between the two ends.

The chain carries TRBV7-6 and TRBJ2-7; no clear D. The CDR3 is 14 amino acids. V was trimmed by 1 base and J by 2 bases, leaving 9 bases between them. CDR1 is SGHVS, CDR2 FNYEAQ, per germline. The CDR3 region has the DNA TGTGCCAGCAGCTTAGATCCAGGACCCTACGAGCAGTACTTC. Its protein product is CASSLDPGPYEQYF.

This chain joins TRBV5-4 and TRBJ2-6, with D tentatively TRBD1 (5 bases). This CDR3 contains 16 residues. CDR1 and CDR2 from the germline V gene are SGHNT and YYREEE (reference sequence). The V gene lost 0 bases and the J gene lost 2 bases, with 9 bases spanning the gap. The CDR3 sequence is CASSLEVRAGANVLTF. CDR3 coding DNA: TGTGCCAGCAGCTTGGAGGTCAGGGCTGGGGCCAACGTCCTGACTTTC.

The genes are TRBV27 and TRBJ2-2; D unresolved. Germline V CDR1 and CDR2: MNHEY, SMNVEV (reference sequence). The length of the CDR3 is 12 residues. V gave up 1 base and J gave up 3 bases, with 0 bases separating them. CDR3 sequence reads: CASSLYTGELFF. CDR3 bases: TGTGCCAGCAGTTTATACACCGGGGAGCTGTTTTTT.

This chain joins TRBV30 and TRBJ2-6; no firm D call. Trimming pared 0 bases from V and 1 base from J, leaving 1 base between. The CDR3 is 13 residues long. Per germline, CDR1 GTSNPN and CDR2 SVGIG (reference sequence). The DNA of the CDR3 is TGTGCCTGGAGTGTTTCTGGGGCCAACGTCCTGACTTTC. Encoded protein: CAWSVSGANVLTF.

This chain joins TRBV5-6 and TRBJ1-1; D is ambiguous. With 3 bases removed from V and 8 bases from J, the gap between germline ends came to 11 bases. The length of the CDR3 is 12 residues. CDR1 is SGHDT and CDR2 is YYEEEE in the germline V gene. For the CDR3, the DNA is TGTGCCAGCAGCTGGAGAGGCAGCGAAGCTTTCTTT. Its protein is CASSWRGSEAFF. Full variable domain (rest looked up from reference TRBV5-6 and TRBJ1-1): DAGVTQSPTHLIKTRGQQVTLRCSPKSGHDTVSWYQQALGQGPQFIFQYYEEEERQRGNFPDRFSGHQFPNYSSELNVNALLLGDSALYLCASSWRGSEAFFGQGTRLTVV.

The rearrangement uses TRBV2 and TRBJ2-3, with D uncertain. Germline V CDR1 and CDR2: SNHLY, FYNNEI. Trimming left V 6 bases short and J 3 bases short, with 19 bases between. This CDR3 region has 16 residues. This chain's CDR3 is CASRAWGTVVTDTQYF. The CDR3 nucleotides read TGTGCCAGCAGGGCCTGGGGTACCGTGGTAACAGATACGCAGTATTTT.

This clone was observed a handful of times. The chain recombines TRBV7-9 with TRBJ1-1, with D possibly matching TRBD1 (5 bases). Germline-derived CDR1 and CDR2 are SEHNR and FQNEAQ (reference sequence). CDR3 length: 14 amino acids. V lost 5 bases and J lost 0, with 10 bases in between. The chain's CDR3 is CASSRSGLNTEAFF. CDR3 sequence (DNA): TGTGCCAGCAGCCGCTCAGGGCTGAACACTGAAGCTTTCTTT.

CDR3 nucleotides: TGTGCCTTTCGTGCAGGGGTAGCTCAGCCCCAGCATTTT. Its protein is CAFRAGVAQPQHF. The chain recombines TRBV30 with TRBJ1-5; D possibly corresponds to TRBD1 (6 bases). CDR1 and CDR2 (germline): GTSNPN, SVGIG (reference sequence). V lost 7 bases, J lost 6 bases, and 16 bases lay in between. The CDR3 spans 13 residues.

The chain has TRBV29-1 and TRBJ2-7; 9 bases are a match to TRBD1. Losses at the gene ends were 5 bases for V and 2 bases for J; bases not matched to a gene: 7. The CDR3 is made up of 14 amino acids. Germline V gene sequence: CDR1 SQVTM, CDR2 ANQGSEA. The CDR3 protein is CSVFGGQGPYEQYF. CDR3 in DNA: TGCAGCGTTTTTGGGGGACAGGGTCCCTACGAGCAGTACTTC.

This sequence joins TRBV30 and TRBJ1-1; 8 nucleotides line up with TRBD1. V trimming: 3 bases; J trimming: 3 bases; junction bases outside the gene matches: 3. The CDR3 spans 13 residues. CDR1 GTSNPN and CDR2 SVGIG come from the germline V gene (reference sequence). The DNA of the CDR3 is TGTGCCTGGAGACCGGACAGGGACACTGAAGCTTTCTTT. Residues: CAWRPDRDTEAFF.

This clone was observed a handful of times. The V and J genes are TRBV19 and TRBJ1-5; 10 nucleotides match TRBD1. After removal of 6 bases from V and 2 bases from J, the junction contained 4 bases not matched to a gene. Per germline, CDR1 LNHDA and CDR2 SQIVND (reference sequence). CDR3 size: 15 residues. The CDR3 DNA is TGTGCCAGTAGCGACAGGGGGCGAGGCAATCAGCCCCAGCATTTT. Protein sequence: CASSDRGRGNQPQHF.

This clone appeared a few times. This sequence joins TRBV27 and TRBJ2-2; D unresolved. CDR1 is MNHEY, CDR2 SMNVEV, per germline (reference sequence). The germline V and J ends were trimmed by 5 bases and 7 bases, with 8 bases remaining between them. The CDR3 length is 12 residues. The DNA for the CDR3 is TGTGCCAGCAGTCTCGTAGTCGGGGAGCTGTTTTTT. This gives the protein CASSLVVGELFF.

Concerning this clone: In the same sample, other DNA sequences code for this CDR3. This chain connects TRBV5-1 to TRBJ1-1; D is undetermined. The CDR3 covers 14 residues. Per the germline V gene, CDR1 is SGHRS and CDR2 is YFSETQ. Trimming stripped 3 bases from V and 1 base from J, with 10 bases between. The DNA of the CDR3 is TGCGCCAGCAGCTCTGGACGGACGAACACTGAAGCTTTCTTT. Protein sequence: CASSSGRTNTEAFF.

The V and J genes are TRBV29-1 and TRBJ1-1, with 10 bases identical to TRBD1. The germline V gene has CDR1 SQVTM and CDR2 ANQGSEA. V lost 6 bases and J lost 5; bases outside the gene matches: 3. The CDR3 has 12 residues. The CDR3 region is CSVWTGGTEAFF. The CDR3 DNA is TGCAGCGTATGGACAGGGGGGACTGAAGCTTTCTTT.